This T cell receptor (beta chain) was documented in a study of lymphopenia after photon versus proton radiotherapy. A remark on this clone: Its antigen is not known.

Points from the study as a whole: Oligoclonal CD8+ Temra expansion after nadir drove photon patients' diversity drop. Photon-treated patients lost naive T cells and TCR diversity; proton-treated stayed stable.

Trimming cost V 2 bases and J 3 bases; bases outside gene matches: 8. The CDR3 is made up of 16 amino acids. Germline CDR1 is MNHEY and CDR2 is SVGAGI. Using immunoSEQ multiplex PCR, the repertoire was profiled, and TCRdb retains in-frame clones only, with some absent. The sample consists of about 61,000 clones, 86% of them appearing once. The genes are TRBV6-5 and TRBJ2-7; 9 bases are a match to TRBD1. This material consisted of peripheral blood, taken from a patient treated with photon-based radiotherapy. The TCR was taken from a man aged 40-49 years with gastric cancer. In nucleotides, the CDR3 is TGTGCCAGCAGTTACATGGTGGGACAGGGTCTCTACGAGCAGTACTTC. Translation gives CASSYMVGQGLYEQYF.